Reported below is one T cell receptor beta chain. Its antigen is not identified. This CDR3 has 14 amino acids. Trimming cost V 4 bases and J 6 bases, with 13 bases left between them. Germline loops: CDR1 SGDLS, CDR2 YYNGEE. This sample is part of a study of memory CD4+ T cells and cytomegalovirus serostatus. Whole-study results and caveats: Median bootstrapped AUC for CMV status was about 0.94 originally, about 0.9 US-trained. Each of fewer than 80 CMV-associated TCRbeta sequences occurred in one to five individuals.

Single viable CD3+CD4+CD8-CD45RO+ cells were sorted as the memory CD4+ T cells. The method was immunoSEQ multiplex PCR; TCRdb's version includes in-frame clones alone and lacks a portion of them. The sample records roughly 67,000 clones, about 70% being singletons. Material: memory CD4+ T cells from blood. The chain is built from TRBV9 and TRBJ2-2; tentatively, D is TRBD1 or TRBD2 (5 bases each). This TCR derives from an adult in good health and CMV-seropositive. The DNA for the CDR3 is TGTGCCAGCAGCCCTACGTTGGGGGCCGGGGAGCTGTTTTTT. Translating gives CASSPTLGAGELFF. The full variable domain, in which reference TRBV9 and TRBJ2-2 provide the parts outside the CDR3, is DSGVTQTPKHLITATGQRVTLRCSPRSGDLSVYWYQQSLDQGLQFLIQYYNGEERAKGNILERFSAQQFPDLHSELNLSSLELGDSALYFCASSPTLGAGELFFGEGSRLTVL.